This TCR beta chain was profiled in a study of blood T cell repertoires in COVID-19. Study background: Sources were T cells, B-cell-depleted T cells, or PBMCs; the material itself was cDNA or gDNA.

The protocol was immunoSEQ multiplex PCR, while the TCRdb copy is restricted to in-frame clones and leaves out a portion. The sample contains over 90,000 clones, approximately 92% of which appear only once. After removal of 4 bases from V and 7 bases from J, the junction contained 13 bases not matched to a gene. CDR3 length: 16 amino acids. Germline V lookup: CDR1 SGHTA, CDR2 FQGNSA. The chain is built from TRBV7-2 and TRBJ2-3; 8 nucleotides line up with TRBD2. This sequence originates from a woman between 50 and 59 years old with COVID-19, enrolled during active disease. Sequencing was done on a sample of peripheral blood. CDR3 sequence (DNA): TGTGCCAGCAGCTCCACCGGGACTAGAGTAGGTTATACGCAGTATTTT. As protein: CASSSTGTRVGYTQYF.